This TCR beta chain was profiled in a study of shared T cell receptors in the human thymus. Sequencing was performed with immunoSEQ multiplex PCR; in TCRdb, only in-frame clones are kept and a portion is missing. Of 600,000 or so clones detected, around 87% appear once; the ten largest clones hold just under 0.0095%. CDR1 and CDR2 from the germline V gene are SEHNR and FQNEAQ (reference sequence). V was trimmed by 1 base and J by 10 bases, leaving 11 bases between them. The CDR3 consists of 13 residues. The same sample was also studied in work on human thymus T cells. Per that paper: The people who donated were healthy Finnish babies having corrective surgery for congenital heart defects. Resections obtained during corrective heart surgery supplied the thymus tissue. Gene usage for V and J segments appeared biased in thymic and blood repertoires. Related studies noted strongly shared thymic repertoires across unrelated people.

The receptor was derived from a boy younger than two with a congenital heart defect. The material sequenced was thymocytes. V usage is TRBV7-9 and J usage is TRBJ2-1, with D perhaps TRBD2 (5 bases). Here the CDR3 reads CASSLVGRGEQFF. The CDR3 region has the DNA TGTGCCAGCAGCTTAGTAGGGAGAGGGGAGCAGTTCTTC.